This T cell receptor beta chain was obtained from a study of identical twins. TCRdb redid the calling of the 5' RACE reads with MiXCR, one entry per CDR3 protein. The repertoire holds hundreds of thousands of distinct CDR3 sequences, with over 20% as singletons. The germline CDR1 and CDR2 sequences are MNHEY and SMNVEV (reference sequence). V was trimmed by 2 bases and J by 11 bases, leaving 14 bases between them. The CDR3 length is 13 residues. These data also formed part of another study, on T cells expressing NK-cell markers. From that paper: Of the CD8+ T cells in six or seven donors, roughly 1.0-7.5% belonged to dominant NKG2C+ clonotypes.

The receptor's source is a woman younger than 30 in good health. The specimen sequenced was PBMCs. This chain links TRBV27 with TRBJ2-3; D call uncertain. CDR3 DNA sequence: TGTGCCAGCAGTTTAGTTCCCCGAGAGAAGCAGTATTTT. It encodes CASSLVPREKQYF.